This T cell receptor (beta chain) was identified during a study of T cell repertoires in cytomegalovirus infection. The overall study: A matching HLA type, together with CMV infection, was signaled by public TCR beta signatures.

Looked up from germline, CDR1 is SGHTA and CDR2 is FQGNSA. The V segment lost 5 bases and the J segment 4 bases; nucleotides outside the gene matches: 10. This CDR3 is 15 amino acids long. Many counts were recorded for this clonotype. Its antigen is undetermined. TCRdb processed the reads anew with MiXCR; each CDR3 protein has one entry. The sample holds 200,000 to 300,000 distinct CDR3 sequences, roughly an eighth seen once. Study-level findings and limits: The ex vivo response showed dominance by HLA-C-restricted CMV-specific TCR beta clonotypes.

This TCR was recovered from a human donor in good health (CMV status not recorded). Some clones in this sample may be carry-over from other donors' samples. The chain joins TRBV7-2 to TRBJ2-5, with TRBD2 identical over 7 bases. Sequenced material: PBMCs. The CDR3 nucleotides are TGTGCCAGCAGCCTAAGTCTAGCGGATGGAGAGACCCAGTACTTC. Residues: CASSLSLADGETQYF.